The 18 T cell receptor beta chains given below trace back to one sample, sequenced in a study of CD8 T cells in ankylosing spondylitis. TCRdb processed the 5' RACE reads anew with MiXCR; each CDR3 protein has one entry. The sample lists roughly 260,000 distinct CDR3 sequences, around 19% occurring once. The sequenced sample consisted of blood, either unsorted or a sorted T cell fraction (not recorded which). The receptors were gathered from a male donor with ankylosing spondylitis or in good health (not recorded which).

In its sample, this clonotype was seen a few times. CDR3 sequence (DNA): TGCGCCAGCAGCCAAGATGGAGTCAATCAGCCCCAGCATTTT. Protein sequence: CASSQDGVNQPQHF. V gene TRBV4-1 combines with J gene TRBJ1-5; D is unresolved. Germline-derived CDR1 and CDR2 are MGHRA and YSYEKL. V was cut by 0 bases and J by 3 bases, with 6 bases left in between. The CDR3 covers 14 residues.

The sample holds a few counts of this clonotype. CDR3 sequence reads: CASSTGGSTEAFF. CDR3 nucleotide sequence: TGTGCCAGCTCGACCGGAGGGAGCACTGAAGCTTTCTTT. The V and J genes are TRBV18 and TRBJ1-1; D not resolved. This CDR3 is 13 amino acids long. V was pared by 6 bases and J by 4 bases, with 12 bases between. Germline loops: CDR1 KGHSH, CDR2 LQKENI.

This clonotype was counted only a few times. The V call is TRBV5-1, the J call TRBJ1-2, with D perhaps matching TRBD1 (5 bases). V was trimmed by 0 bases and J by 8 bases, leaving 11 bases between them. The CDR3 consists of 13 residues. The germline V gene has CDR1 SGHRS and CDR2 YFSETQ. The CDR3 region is CASSLEGPIGYTF. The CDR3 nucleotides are TGCGCCAGCAGCTTGGAGGGACCTATAGGCTACACCTTC.

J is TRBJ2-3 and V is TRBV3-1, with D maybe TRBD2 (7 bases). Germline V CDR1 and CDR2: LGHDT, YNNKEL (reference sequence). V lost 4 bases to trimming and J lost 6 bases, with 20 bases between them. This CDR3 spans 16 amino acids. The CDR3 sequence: CASSPMTGGGVDTQYF. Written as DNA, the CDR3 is TGTGCCAGCAGCCCCATGACGGGGGGCGGCGTTGATACGCAGTATTTT.

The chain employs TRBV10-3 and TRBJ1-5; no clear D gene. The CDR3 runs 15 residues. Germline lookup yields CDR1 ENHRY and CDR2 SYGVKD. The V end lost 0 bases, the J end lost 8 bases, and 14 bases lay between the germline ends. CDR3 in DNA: TGTGCCATCAGTGAGTCGATCGGGATTATCAAGCCCCAGCATTTT. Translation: CAISESIGIIKPQHF.

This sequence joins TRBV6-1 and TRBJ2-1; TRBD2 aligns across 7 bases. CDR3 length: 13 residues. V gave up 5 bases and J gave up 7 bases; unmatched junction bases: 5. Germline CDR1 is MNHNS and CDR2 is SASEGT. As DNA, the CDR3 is TGTGCCAGCAGTCGGCTAGCGGAAAATGAGCAGTTCTTC. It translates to CASSRLAENEQFF.

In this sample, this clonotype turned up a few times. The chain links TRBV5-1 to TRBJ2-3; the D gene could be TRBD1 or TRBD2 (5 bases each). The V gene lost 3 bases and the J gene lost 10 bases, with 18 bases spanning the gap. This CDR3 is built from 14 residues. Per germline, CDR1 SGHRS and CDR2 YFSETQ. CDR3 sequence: CASSYLSSRDAQYF. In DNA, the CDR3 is TGCGCCAGCAGCTACCTGAGCTCCAGGGACGCGCAGTATTTT.

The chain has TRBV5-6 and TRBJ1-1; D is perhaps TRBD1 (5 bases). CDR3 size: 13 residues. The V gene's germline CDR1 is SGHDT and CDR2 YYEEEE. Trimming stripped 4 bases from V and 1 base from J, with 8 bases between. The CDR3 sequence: CASSTGQNTEAFF. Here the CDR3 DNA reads TGTGCCAGCAGCACCGGACAGAACACTGAAGCTTTCTTT.

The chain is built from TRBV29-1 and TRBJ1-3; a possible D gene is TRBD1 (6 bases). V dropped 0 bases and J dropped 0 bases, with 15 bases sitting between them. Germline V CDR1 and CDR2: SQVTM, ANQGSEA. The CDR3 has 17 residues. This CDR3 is CSVEDRASGVSGNTIYF. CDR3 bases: TGCAGCGTTGAAGATAGAGCTTCAGGGGTCTCTGGAAACACCATATATTTT. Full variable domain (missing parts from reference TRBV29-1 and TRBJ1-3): SAVISQKPSRDICQRGTSLTIQCQVDSQVTMMFWYRQQPGQSLTLIATANQGSEATYESGFVIDKFPISRPNLTFSTLTVSNMSPEDSSIYLCSVEDRASGVSGNTIYFGEGSWLTVV.

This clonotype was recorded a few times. The CDR3 sequence: CSVGGRDSTDTQYF. The CDR3 DNA sequence: TGCAGCGTAGGGGGGCGGGACTCCACAGATACGCAGTATTTT. The J gene is TRBJ2-3, the V gene TRBV20-1, with D perhaps being TRBD1 or TRBD2 (6 bases each). The CDR3 loop spans 14 amino acids. Per germline, CDR1 DFQATT and CDR2 SNEGSKA (reference sequence).

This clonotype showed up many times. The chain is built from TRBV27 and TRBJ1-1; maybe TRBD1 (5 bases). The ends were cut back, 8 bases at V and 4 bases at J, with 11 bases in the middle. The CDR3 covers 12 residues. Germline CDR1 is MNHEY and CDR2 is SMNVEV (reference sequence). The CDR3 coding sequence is TGTGCCAGCGGGGCGGGGGTCACTGAAGCTTTCTTT. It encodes CASGAGVTEAFF.

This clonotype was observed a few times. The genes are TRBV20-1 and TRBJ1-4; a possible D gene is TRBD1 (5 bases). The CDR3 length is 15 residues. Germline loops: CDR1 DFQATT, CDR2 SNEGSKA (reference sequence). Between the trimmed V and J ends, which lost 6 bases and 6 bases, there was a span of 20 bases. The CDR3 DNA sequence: TGCAGTGCGGGACGGCGGATCAAATCGGATGAAAAACTGTTTTTT. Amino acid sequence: CSAGRRIKSDEKLFF.

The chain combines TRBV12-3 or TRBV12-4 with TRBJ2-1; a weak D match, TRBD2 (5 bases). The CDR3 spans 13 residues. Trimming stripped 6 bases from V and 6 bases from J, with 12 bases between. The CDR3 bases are TGTGCCAGCAGCGAGGGAGATCGCAATGAGCAGTTCTTC. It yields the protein CASSEGDRNEQFF.

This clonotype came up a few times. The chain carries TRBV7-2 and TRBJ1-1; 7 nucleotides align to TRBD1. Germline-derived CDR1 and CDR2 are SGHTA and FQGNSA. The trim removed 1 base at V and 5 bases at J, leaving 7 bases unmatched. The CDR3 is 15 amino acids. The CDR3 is CASSLGPRGRTEAFF. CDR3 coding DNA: TGTGCCAGCAGCTTAGGCCCCAGGGGGAGGACTGAAGCTTTCTTT. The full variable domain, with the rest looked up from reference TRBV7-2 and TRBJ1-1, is GAGVSQSPSNKVTEKGKDVELRCDPISGHTALYWYRQSLGQGLEFLIYFQGNSAPDKSGLPSDRFSAERTGGSVSTLTIQRTQQEDSAVYLCASSLGPRGRTEAFFGQGTRLTVV.

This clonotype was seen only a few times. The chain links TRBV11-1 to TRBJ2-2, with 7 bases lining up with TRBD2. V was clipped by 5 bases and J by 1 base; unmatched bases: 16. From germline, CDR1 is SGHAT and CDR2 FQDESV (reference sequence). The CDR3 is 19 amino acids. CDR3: CASSRPRGGTNWNTGELFF. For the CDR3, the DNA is TGTGCCAGCAGCCGGCCACGCGGGGGAACAAACTGGAACACCGGGGAGCTGTTTTTT.

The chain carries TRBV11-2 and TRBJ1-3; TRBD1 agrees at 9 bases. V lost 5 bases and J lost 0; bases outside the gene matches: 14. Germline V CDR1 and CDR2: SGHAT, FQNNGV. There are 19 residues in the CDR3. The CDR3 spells CASSPGQGDFSSSGNTIYF. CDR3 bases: TGTGCCAGCAGCCCGGGACAGGGTGACTTTTCTTCCTCTGGAAACACCATATATTTT.

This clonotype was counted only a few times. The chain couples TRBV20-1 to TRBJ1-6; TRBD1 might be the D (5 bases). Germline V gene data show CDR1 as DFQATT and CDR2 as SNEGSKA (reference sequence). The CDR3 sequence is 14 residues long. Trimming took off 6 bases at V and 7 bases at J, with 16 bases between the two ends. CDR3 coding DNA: TGCAGTGCACCCAGGGTCCCCGGGAATTCACCCCTCCACTTT. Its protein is CSAPRVPGNSPLHF.

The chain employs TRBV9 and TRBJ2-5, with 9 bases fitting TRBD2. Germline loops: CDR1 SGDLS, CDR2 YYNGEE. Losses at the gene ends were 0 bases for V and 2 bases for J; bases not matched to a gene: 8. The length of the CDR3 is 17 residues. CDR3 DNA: TGTGCCAGCAGCGTAGAAAGTCTACTAGCGGGTCAAGAGACCCAGTACTTC. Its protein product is CASSVESLLAGQETQYF.